This entry concerns a single TCR beta chain. Other DNA sequences within the sample encode an identical CDR3. This specimen comes from a study of blood T cell repertoires in COVID-19. Overall study: T cells, B-cell-depleted T cells, or PBMCs provided the cDNA or gDNA that served as material.

TCRdb's table, derived via immunoSEQ multiplex PCR, lists solely in-frame clones and lacks some. The sample lists under 150,000 clones, around 88% occurring once. Trimming took 0 bases from V and 4 from J; bases not matched to a gene: 7. CDR1 and CDR2 from the germline V gene are SGDLS and YYNGEE. CDR3 length: 15 amino acids. The chain has TRBV9 and TRBJ2-7; the match to TRBD1 covers 7 bases. The sequencing sample was made of peripheral blood. The TCR sequence derives from a woman aged 45-59 years who had recovered from COVID-19. The CDR3 loop reads CASSVGQGASYEQYF. CDR3 coding DNA: TGTGCCAGCAGCGTAGGACAGGGAGCGTCGTACGAGCAGTACTTC.